These T cell receptor beta chains were read from a single sample in a study of cytomegalovirus exposure and HLA in healthy donors. Libraries were prepared by immunoSEQ multiplex PCR; TCRdb keeps only in-frame clonotypes and omits some of them. Counted here are 150,000 to 160,000 clones, roughly 77% occurring once; the ten biggest clones make up approximately 8%. Sequencing was carried out using PBMCs. The source of these receptors is a man aged 25-45 years in good health and CMV-seropositive. Both conserved end residues are part of each CDR3. D genes are given only for firm matches. The size field is filled for only some rows; it gives once, few, many or a size class.

size: NA; V: TRBV7-2; J: TRBJ2-1; D: TRBD2; CDR3: CASRPTSGLYNEQFF; DNA: TGTGCCAGCAGGCCGACTAGCGGACTCTACAATGAGCAGTTCTTC
size: NA; V: TRBV12-5; J: TRBJ1-6; D: TRBD1; CDR3: CASGLALRDSRDSPLHF; DNA: TGTGCTAGTGGTTTGGCCTTACGGGACAGTCGAGATTCACCCCTCCACTTT
size: NA; V: TRBV18; J: TRBJ2-5; D: TRBD1; CDR3: CASSPRDRVETQYF; DNA: TGTGCCAGCTCACCACGGGACAGGGTTGAGACCCAGTACTTC
size: NA; V: TRBV6-1; J: TRBJ2-3; D: NA; CDR3: CASSERVGGHTDTQYF; DNA: TGTGCCAGCAGTGAACGGGTGGGAGGACATACAGATACGCAGTATTTT
size: NA; V: TRBV7-2; J: TRBJ2-7; D: NA; CDR3: CASSFELPTEYEQYF; DNA: TGTGCCAGCAGCTTTGAACTACCGACCGAGTACGAGCAGTACTTC
size: NA; V: TRBV5-6; J: TRBJ2-1; D: TRBD2; CDR3: CASIVSGGLNEQFF; DNA: TGTGCCAGCATCGTTAGCGGGGGGCTGAATGAGCAGTTCTTC
size: once; V: TRBV7-2; J: TRBJ2-7; D: TRBD2; CDR3: CASSLGLANEQYF; DNA: TGTGCCAGCAGTCTTGGACTAGCAAACGAGCAGTACTTC
size: NA; V: TRBV4-1; J: TRBJ1-2; D: TRBD1; CDR3: CASSQDIQGATSYTF; DNA: TGCGCCAGCAGCCAAGATATACAGGGGGCGACGAGCTACACCTTC
size: NA; V: TRBV5-6; J: TRBJ1-3; D: NA; CDR3: CASIIQGSGNTIYF; DNA: TGTGCCAGCATCATACAGGGCTCTGGAAACACCATATATTTT
size: NA; V: TRBV27; J: TRBJ2-2; D: TRBD1; CDR3: CASSPGTGRGSPGELFF; DNA: TGTGCCAGCAGTCCCGGGACAGGCCGAGGCAGTCCCGGGGAGCTGTTTTTT
size: NA; V: TRBV29-1; J: TRBJ2-4; D: NA; CDR3: CSVEARGRAKNIQYF; DNA: TGCAGCGTTGAAGCCAGGGGACGGGCCAAAAACATTCAGTACTTC
size: once; V: TRBV6-1; J: TRBJ1-5; D: NA; CDR3: CASRGASVGQPQHF; DNA: TGTGCCAGCAGAGGGGCCTCTGTCGGCCAGCCCCAGCATTTT
size: NA; V: TRBV7-2; J: TRBJ2-1; D: TRBD2; CDR3: CASSLDGAGRYNEQFF; DNA: TGTGCCAGCAGCTTAGACGGAGCGGGGAGATACAATGAGCAGTTCTTC
size: once; V: TRBV9; J: TRBJ2-5; D: TRBD1; CDR3: CASSVDTGGTRETQYF; DNA: TGTGCCAGCAGCGTAGATACAGGGGGAACGAGAGAGACCCAGTACTTC
size: NA; V: TRBV5-6; J: TRBJ1-2; D: NA; CDR3: CASSLGMGANYGYTF; DNA: TGTGCCAGCAGCTTGGGAATGGGGGCCAACTATGGCTACACCTTC
size: NA; V: TRBV30; J: TRBJ1-6; D: NA; CDR3: CAWSEGWTYNSPLHF; DNA: TGTGCCTGGAGTGAGGGGTGGACCTATAATTCACCCCTCCACTTT
size: NA; V: TRBV7-9; J: TRBJ2-2; D: TRBD1; CDR3: CASSSGQLNTGELFF; DNA: TGTGCCAGCAGCTCGGGACAGCTAAACACCGGGGAGCTGTTTTTT
size: NA; V: TRBV30; J: TRBJ1-3; D: TRBD1; CDR3: CAFTTGRAGNTIYF; DNA: TGTGCATTTACGACAGGGCGGGCTGGAAACACCATATATTTT
size: few; V: TRBV27; J: TRBJ1-3; D: NA; CDR3: CASRPGFSSGNTIYF; DNA: TGTGCCAGCAGACCCGGGTTTTCCTCTGGAAACACCATATATTTT
size: NA; V: TRBV9; J: TRBJ2-5; D: TRBD2; CDR3: CASSVGTSGGNNPQETQYF; DNA: TGTGCCAGCAGCGTAGGGACTAGCGGGGGGAACAACCCCCAAGAGACCCAGTACTTC
size: NA; V: TRBV4-1; J: TRBJ1-5; D: NA; CDR3: CASSQPTGVDNQPQHF; DNA: TGCGCCAGCAGCCAGCCGACAGGAGTAGACAATCAGCCCCAGCATTTT
size: once; V: TRBV7-2; J: TRBJ1-5; D: NA; CDR3: CASSLGMAGVAQPQHF; DNA: TGTGCCAGCAGCTTAGGTATGGCAGGGGTTGCTCAGCCCCAGCATTTT
size: few; V: TRBV5-1; J: TRBJ2-1; D: TRBD1; CDR3: CASSRDSYNEQFF; DNA: TGCGCCAGCAGCCGGGACAGTTACAATGAGCAGTTCTTC
size: NA; V: TRBV5-4; J: TRBJ2-4; D: NA; CDR3: CASSPSGGGLAKNIQYF; DNA: TGTGCCAGCAGCCCTTCGGGGGGCGGTCTAGCCAAAAACATTCAGTACTTC
size: NA; V: TRBV15; J: TRBJ1-6; D: NA; CDR3: CATSRERDSNSPLHF; DNA: TGTGCCACCAGCAGAGAGAGGGATTCCAATTCACCCCTCCACTTT
size: NA; V: TRBV5-1; J: TRBJ2-3; D: TRBD2; CDR3: CASREGTGGRSDTQYF; DNA: TGCGCCAGCAGGGAGGGAACGGGGGGGCGTTCAGATACGCAGTATTTT
size: NA; V: TRBV19; J: TRBJ1-4; D: NA; CDR3: CASSGRQGEANEKLFF; DNA: TGTGCCAGTAGTGGGAGGCAGGGCGAGGCTAATGAAAAACTGTTTTTT
size: NA; V: TRBV28; J: TRBJ2-7; D: TRBD2; CDR3: CASSPTSGSKSGSYEQYF; DNA: TGTGCCAGCAGTCCTACTAGCGGGAGTAAAAGTGGGTCCTACGAGCAGTACTTC
size: NA; V: TRBV5-1; J: TRBJ2-7; D: TRBD2; CDR3: CASSRSGLDYEQYF; DNA: TGCGCCAGCAGCCGTAGCGGGCTCGACTACGAGCAGTACTTC
size: once; V: TRBV6-1; J: TRBJ1-1; D: NA; CDR3: CASSEAPGFGTGF; DNA: TGTGCCAGCAGTGAAGCGCCGGGTTTCGGAACCGGCTTT
size: NA; V: TRBV5-1; J: TRBJ2-1; D: TRBD2; CDR3: CASTQVTSGLNEQFF; DNA: TGCGCCAGCACCCAGGTGACTAGCGGCTTGAATGAGCAGTTCTTC
size: NA; V: TRBV5-1; J: TRBJ1-4; D: TRBD1; CDR3: CASSLWTGAEKLFF; DNA: TGCGCCAGCAGCTTGTGGACAGGGGCTGAAAAACTGTTTTTT
size: once; V: TRBV4-3; J: TRBJ2-2; D: NA; CDR3: CASSRQITNTGELSF; DNA: TGCGCCAGCAGCCGGCAGATAACGAACACCGGGGAGCTGTCTTTT
size: NA; V: TRBV6-1; J: TRBJ1-1; D: TRBD1; CDR3: CASRGQGIGAFF; DNA: TGTGCCAGCAGGGGACAGGGGATAGGAGCTTTCTTT
size: NA; V: TRBV5-1; J: TRBJ2-1; D: NA; CDR3: CASSLALGGGYNEQFF; DNA: TGCGCCAGCAGCTTGGCTTTGGGGGGAGGCTACAATGAGCAGTTCTTC
size: NA; V: TRBV19; J: TRBJ1-1; D: NA; CDR3: CASSRDHSGVTEAFF; DNA: TGTGCCAGTAGTAGGGACCATTCGGGGGTCACTGAAGCTTTCTTT
size: few; V: TRBV7-9; J: TRBJ2-7; D: TRBD1; CDR3: CASSLAFQTGAYEQYF; DNA: TGTGCCAGCAGCTTAGCTTTCCAGACAGGGGCCTACGAGCAGTACTTC
size: NA; V: TRBV7-9; J: TRBJ2-3; D: NA; CDR3: CASSSATGVSSTDTQYF; DNA: TGTGCCAGCAGTTCCGCCACCGGGGTTTCTAGCACAGATACGCAGTATTTT
size: few; V: TRBV28; J: TRBJ1-2; D: TRBD1; CDR3: CASFSKGAAGYTF; DNA: TGTGCCAGCTTCTCTAAGGGGGCAGCTGGCTACACCTTC
size: once; V: TRBV6-1; J: TRBJ1-1; D: NA; CDR3: CALSQEAGATEAFF; DNA: TGTGCCCTGTCCCAAGAGGCAGGGGCCACTGAAGCTTTCTTT
size: NA; V: TRBV14; J: TRBJ2-3; D: NA; CDR3: CASSQGLSTDTQYF; DNA: TGTGCCAGCAGCCAGGGGCTTAGCACAGATACGCAGTATTTT
size: NA; V: TRBV6-1; J: TRBJ1-2; D: NA; CDR3: CASSEALDSNYGYTF; DNA: TGTGCCAGCAGTGAAGCTCTGGACAGTAACTATGGCTACACCTTC
size: NA; V: TRBV28; J: TRBJ2-1; D: TRBD2; CDR3: CASSLGTSGNNEQFF; DNA: TGTGCCAGCAGTTTAGGGACTAGCGGGAACAATGAGCAGTTCTTC
size: NA; V: TRBV11-2; J: TRBJ1-1; D: TRBD1; CDR3: CASSLDLAGGLNTEAFF; DNA: TGTGCCAGCAGCTTAGATCTGGCAGGGGGTCTGAACACTGAAGCTTTCTTT
size: few; V: TRBV27; J: TRBJ2-5; D: TRBD1; CDR3: CASTPGGLQETQYF; DNA: TGTGCCAGCACACCAGGGGGCCTCCAAGAGACCCAGTACTTC